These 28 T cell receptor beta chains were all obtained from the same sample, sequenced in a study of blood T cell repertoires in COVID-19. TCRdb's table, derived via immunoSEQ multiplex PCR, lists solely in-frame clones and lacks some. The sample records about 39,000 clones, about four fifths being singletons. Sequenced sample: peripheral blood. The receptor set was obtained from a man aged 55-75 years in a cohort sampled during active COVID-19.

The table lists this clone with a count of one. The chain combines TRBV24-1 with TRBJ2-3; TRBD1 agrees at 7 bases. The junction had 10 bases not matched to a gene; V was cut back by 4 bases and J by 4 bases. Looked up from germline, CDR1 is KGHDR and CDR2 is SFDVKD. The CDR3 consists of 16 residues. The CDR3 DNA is TGTGCCACCAGTGAATACTCACAGGGGCGGGCAGATACGCAGTATTTT. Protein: CATSEYSQGRADTQYF.

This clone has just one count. This CDR3 is CASSWTVPGELFF. DNA for the CDR3: TGTGCCAGCAGTTGGACAGTACCCGGGGAGCTGTTTTTT. The chain joins TRBV27 to TRBJ2-2, with D possibly TRBD1 on 6 matching bases. V gave up 4 bases and J gave up 6 bases, with 9 bases separating them. Per the germline V gene, CDR1 is MNHEY and CDR2 is SMNVEV (reference sequence). This CDR3 is 13 amino acids long.

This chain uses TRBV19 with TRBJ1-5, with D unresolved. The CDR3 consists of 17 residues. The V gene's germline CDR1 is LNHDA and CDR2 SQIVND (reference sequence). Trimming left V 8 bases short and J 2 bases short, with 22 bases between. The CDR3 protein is CASLSPLRHGRNQPQHF. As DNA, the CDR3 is TGTGCCAGTCTTAGTCCTTTGCGACATGGTCGCAATCAGCCCCAGCATTTT.

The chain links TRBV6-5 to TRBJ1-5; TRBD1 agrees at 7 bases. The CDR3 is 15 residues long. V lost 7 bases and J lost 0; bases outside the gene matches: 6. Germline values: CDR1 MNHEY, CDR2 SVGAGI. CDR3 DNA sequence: TGTGCCAGCAACCCGACAGGGAATAGCAATCAGCCCCAGCATTTT. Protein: CASNPTGNSNQPQHF.

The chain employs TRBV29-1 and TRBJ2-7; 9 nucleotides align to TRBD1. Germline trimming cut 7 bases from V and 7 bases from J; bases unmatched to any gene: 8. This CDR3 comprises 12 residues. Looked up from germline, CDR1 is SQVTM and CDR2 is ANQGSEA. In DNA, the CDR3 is TGCAGCGCCCTACAGGGGGCCCGGGAGCAGTACTTC. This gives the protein CSALQGAREQYF.

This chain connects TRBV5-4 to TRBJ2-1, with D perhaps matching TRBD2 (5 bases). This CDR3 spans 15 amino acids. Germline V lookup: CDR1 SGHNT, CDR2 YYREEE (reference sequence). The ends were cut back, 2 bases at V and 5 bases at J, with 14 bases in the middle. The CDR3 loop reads CASSFGTGLDNEQFF. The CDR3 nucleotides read TGTGCCAGCAGCTTTGGTACCGGACTTGACAATGAGCAGTTCTTC.

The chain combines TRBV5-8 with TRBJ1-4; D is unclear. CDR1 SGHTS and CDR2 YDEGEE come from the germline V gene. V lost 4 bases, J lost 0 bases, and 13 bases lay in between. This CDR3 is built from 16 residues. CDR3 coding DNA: TGTGCCAGCAGCCGCGGGTCCGGTGCAACTAATGAAAAACTGTTTTTT. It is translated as CASSRGSGATNEKLFF.

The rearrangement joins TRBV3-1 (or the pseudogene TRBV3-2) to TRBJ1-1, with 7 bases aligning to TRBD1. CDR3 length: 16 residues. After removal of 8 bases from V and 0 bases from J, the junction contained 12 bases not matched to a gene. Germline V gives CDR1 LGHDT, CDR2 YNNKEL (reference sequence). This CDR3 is CASSGQEKGVNTEAFF. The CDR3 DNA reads TGTGCCAGCTCCGGACAGGAAAAAGGAGTGAACACTGAAGCTTTCTTT.

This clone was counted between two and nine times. CDR3 DNA: TGTGCCAGCGGGCTAGCGGTCTACAATGAGCAGTTCTTC. Translation gives CASGLAVYNEQFF. This chain connects TRBV19 to TRBJ2-1, with 7 bases matching TRBD2. Looked up from germline, CDR1 is LNHDA and CDR2 is SQIVND (reference sequence). V was clipped by 9 bases and J by 3 bases; unmatched bases: 5. The length of the CDR3 is 13 residues. The full variable domain, rest sourced from reference TRBV19 and TRBJ2-1, is DGGITQSPKYLFRKEGQNVTLSCEQNLNHDAMYWYRQDPGQGLRLIYYSQIVNDFQKGDIAEGYSVSREKKESFPLTVTSAQKNPTAFYLCASGLAVYNEQFFGPGTRLTVL.

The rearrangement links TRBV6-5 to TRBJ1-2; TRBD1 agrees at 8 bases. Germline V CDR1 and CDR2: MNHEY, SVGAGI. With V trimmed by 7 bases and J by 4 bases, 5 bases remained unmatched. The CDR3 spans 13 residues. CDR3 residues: CASKRTGTYGYTF. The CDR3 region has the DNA TGTGCCAGCAAGCGGACAGGGACCTATGGCTACACCTTC.

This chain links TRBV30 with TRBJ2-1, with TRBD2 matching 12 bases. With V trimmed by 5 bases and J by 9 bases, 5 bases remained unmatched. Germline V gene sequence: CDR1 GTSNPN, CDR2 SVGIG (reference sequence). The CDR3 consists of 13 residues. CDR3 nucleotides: TGTGCCTGGGCTAGCGGGAGGGAGGGTGAGCAGTTCTTC. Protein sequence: CAWASGREGEQFF.

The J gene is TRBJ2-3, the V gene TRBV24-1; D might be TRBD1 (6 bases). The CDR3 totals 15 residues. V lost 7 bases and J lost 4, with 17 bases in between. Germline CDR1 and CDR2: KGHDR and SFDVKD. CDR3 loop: CATSRGQFFSDTQYF. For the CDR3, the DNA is TGTGCCACCAGCAGGGGCCAATTCTTCTCAGATACGCAGTATTTT.

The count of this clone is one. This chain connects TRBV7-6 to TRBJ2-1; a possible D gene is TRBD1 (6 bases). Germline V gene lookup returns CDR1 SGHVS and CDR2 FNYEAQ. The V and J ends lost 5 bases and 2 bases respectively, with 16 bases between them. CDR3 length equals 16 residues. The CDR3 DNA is TGTGCCAGCAGCCTTGGGACGGGACACGCCTACAATGAGCAGTTCTTC. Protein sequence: CASSLGTGHAYNEQFF.

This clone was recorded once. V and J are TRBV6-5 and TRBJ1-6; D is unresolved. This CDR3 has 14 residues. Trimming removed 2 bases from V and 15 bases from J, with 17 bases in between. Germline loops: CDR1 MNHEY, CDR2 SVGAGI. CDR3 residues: CASSYDEVSSVLHF. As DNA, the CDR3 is TGTGCCAGCAGTTACGACGAGGTATCCAGTGTCCTCCACTTT.

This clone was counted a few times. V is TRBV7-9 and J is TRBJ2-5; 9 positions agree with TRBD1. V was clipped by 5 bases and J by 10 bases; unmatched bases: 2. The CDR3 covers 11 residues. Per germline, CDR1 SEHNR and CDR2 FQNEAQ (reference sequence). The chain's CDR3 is CASSGQGLQYF. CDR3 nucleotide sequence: TGTGCCAGCAGCGGACAGGGGCTCCAGTACTTC.

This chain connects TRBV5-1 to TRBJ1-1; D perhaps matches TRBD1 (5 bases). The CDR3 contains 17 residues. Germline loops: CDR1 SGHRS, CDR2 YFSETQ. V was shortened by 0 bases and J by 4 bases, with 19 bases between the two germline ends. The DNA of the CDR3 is TGCGCCAGCAGCTTGGATTTCTGGGGACTAGTAGGCACTGAAGCTTTCTTT. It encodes CASSLDFWGLVGTEAFF.

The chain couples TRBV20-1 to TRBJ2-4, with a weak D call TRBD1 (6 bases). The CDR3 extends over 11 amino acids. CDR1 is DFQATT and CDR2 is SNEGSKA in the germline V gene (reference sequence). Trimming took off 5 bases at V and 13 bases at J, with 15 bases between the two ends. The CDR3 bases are TGCAGTGCTGGATTACAGGGTCCGCAGTACTTC. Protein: CSAGLQGPQYF.

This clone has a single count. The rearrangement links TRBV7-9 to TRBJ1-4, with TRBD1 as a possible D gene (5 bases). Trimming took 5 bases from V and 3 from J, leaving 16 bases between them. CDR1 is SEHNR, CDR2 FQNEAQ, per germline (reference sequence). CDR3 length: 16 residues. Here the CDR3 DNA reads TGTGCCAGCAGCCCTGACAGTAAAGGAGCTAATGAAAAACTGTTTTTT. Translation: CASSPDSKGANEKLFF.

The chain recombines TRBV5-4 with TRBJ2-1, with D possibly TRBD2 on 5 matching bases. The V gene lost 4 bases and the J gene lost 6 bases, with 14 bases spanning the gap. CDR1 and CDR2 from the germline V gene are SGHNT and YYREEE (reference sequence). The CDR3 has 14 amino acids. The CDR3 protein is CASSPTGNRNEQFF. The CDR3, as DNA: TGTGCCAGCAGCCCGACGGGGAATCGCAATGAGCAGTTCTTC.

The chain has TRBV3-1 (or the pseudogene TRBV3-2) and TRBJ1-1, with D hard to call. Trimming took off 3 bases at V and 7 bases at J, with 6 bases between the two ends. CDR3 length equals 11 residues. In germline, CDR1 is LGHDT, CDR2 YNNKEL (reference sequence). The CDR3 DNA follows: TGTGCCAGCAGCCACGGAGATGAAGCTTTCTTT. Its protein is CASSHGDEAFF.

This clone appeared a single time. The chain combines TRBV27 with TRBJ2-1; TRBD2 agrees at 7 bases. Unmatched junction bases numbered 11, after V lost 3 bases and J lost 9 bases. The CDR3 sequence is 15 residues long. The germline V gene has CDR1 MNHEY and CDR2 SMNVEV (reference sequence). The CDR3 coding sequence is TGTGCCAGCAGTTTTGTGGCTAGCGGTGGTAGTGAGCAGTTCTTC. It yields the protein CASSFVASGGSEQFF.

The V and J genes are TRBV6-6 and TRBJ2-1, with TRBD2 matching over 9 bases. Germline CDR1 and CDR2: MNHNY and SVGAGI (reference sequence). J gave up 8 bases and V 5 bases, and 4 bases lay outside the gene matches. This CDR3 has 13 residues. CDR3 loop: CASSKLAGYEQFF. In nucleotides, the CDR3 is TGTGCCAGCAGTAAACTAGCGGGTTATGAGCAGTTCTTC.

CDR3 region: CASLSAGNQPQHF. Written as DNA, the CDR3 is TGTGCCAGCCTCTCCGCAGGCAATCAGCCCCAGCATTTT. The J gene is TRBJ1-5, the V gene TRBV28; D is unclear. CDR1 is MDHEN and CDR2 is SYDVKM in the germline V gene. The CDR3 is made up of 13 amino acids. Trimming shortened V by 8 bases and J by 2 bases, and 10 bases separated the two germline ends. The whole variable domain, filled in from reference TRBV28 and TRBJ1-5, reads DVKVTQSSRYLVKRTGEKVFLECVQDMDHENMFWYRQDPGLGLRLIYFSYDVKMKEKGDIPEGYSVSREKKERFSLILESASTNQTSMYLCASLSAGNQPQHFGDGTRLSIL.

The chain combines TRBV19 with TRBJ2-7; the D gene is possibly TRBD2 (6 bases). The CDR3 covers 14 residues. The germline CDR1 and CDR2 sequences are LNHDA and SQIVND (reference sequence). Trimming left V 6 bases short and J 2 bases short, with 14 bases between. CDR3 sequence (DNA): TGTGCCAGTAGCGGGACTCCTCCCGCCTACGAGCAGTACTTC. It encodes CASSGTPPAYEQYF.

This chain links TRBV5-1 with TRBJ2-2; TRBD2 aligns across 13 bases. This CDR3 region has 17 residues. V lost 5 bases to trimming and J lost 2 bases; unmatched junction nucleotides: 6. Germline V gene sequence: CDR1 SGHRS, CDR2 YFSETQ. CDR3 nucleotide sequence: TGCGCCAGCAGAGCCGGGACTAGCGGGATAAACACCGGGGAGCTGTTTTTT. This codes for CASRAGTSGINTGELFF.

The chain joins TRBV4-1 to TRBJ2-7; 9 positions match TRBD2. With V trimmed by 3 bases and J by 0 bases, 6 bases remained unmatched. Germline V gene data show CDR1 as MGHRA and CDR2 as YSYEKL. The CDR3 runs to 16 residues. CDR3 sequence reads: CASSHPSGGNSYEQYF. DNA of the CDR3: TGCGCCAGCAGCCACCCGAGCGGGGGGAACTCCTACGAGCAGTACTTC.

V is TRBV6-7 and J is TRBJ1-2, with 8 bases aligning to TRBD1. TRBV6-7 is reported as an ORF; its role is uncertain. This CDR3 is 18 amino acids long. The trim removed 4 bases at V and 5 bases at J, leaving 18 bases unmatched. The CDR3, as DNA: TGTGCCAGCAGTTGGACAGGGCGGCACCATAGGGGGGTTTATGGCTACACCTTC. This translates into CASSWTGRHHRGVYGYTF.

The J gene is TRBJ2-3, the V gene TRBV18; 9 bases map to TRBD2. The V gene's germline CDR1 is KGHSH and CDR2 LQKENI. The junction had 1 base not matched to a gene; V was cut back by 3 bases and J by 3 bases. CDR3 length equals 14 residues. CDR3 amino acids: CASSPTSGTDTQYF. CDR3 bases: TGTGCCAGCTCACCCACTAGCGGGACAGATACGCAGTATTTT.